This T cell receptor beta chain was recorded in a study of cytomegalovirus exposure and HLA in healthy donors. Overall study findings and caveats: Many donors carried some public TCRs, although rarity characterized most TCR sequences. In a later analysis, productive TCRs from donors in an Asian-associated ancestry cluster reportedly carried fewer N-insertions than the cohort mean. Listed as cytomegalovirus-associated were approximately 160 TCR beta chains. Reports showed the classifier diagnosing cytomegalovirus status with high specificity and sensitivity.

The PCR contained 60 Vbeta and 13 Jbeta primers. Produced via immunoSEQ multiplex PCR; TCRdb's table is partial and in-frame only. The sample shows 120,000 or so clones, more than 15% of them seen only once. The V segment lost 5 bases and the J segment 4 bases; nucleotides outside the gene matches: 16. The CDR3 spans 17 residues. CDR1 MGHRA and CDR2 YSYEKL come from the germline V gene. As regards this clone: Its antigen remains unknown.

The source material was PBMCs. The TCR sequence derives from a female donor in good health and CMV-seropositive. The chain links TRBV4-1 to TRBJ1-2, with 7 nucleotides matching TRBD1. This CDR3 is CASSRSPNSGGGYGYTF. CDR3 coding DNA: TGCGCCAGCAGCAGATCCCCAAATTCAGGGGGAGGCTATGGCTACACCTTC.